The rows below give T cell receptor beta chains drawn from one sample of a study of blood T cell repertoires in COVID-19. Clones were read by immunoSEQ multiplex PCR, and TCRdb kept only the in-frame ones, dropping some. The top ten hold roughly 0.66% of the sample, which has about 410,000 clones, less than 95% seen once. The sequenced sample was PBMCs or T cells enriched from blood (not recorded which). These TCRs come from a man aged 18 to 29 who had recovered from COVID-19. Both conserved end residues are part of each CDR3. D genes are given only for firm matches. Not all rows give a size; the values are once, few, many and, for expanded clones, a class.

d_call clone_size j_call v_call cdr3_aa cdr3_nt
TRBD1 . TRBJ1-4 TRBV6-5 CATGSPGTANEKLFF TGTGCCACCGGTTCTCCCGGGACAGCTAATGAAAAACTGTTTTTT
. . TRBJ2-5 TRBV2 CASKPGSYQETQYF TGTGCCAGCAAGCCAGGGTCTTACCAAGAGACCCAGTACTTC
TRBD2 . TRBJ2-3 TRBV11-3 CASEETSGATDTQYF TGTGCCAGCGAAGAGACTAGCGGTGCCACAGATACGCAGTATTTT
TRBD2 . TRBJ2-1 TRBV19 CASSIMAGESYNEQFF TGTGCCAGTAGTATAATGGCGGGGGAGTCCTACAATGAGCAGTTCTTC
. . TRBJ2-5 TRBV24-1 CATAPRRAQETQYF TGTGCCACCGCCCCCCGGCGGGCCCAAGAGACCCAGTACTTC
. . TRBJ2-3 TRBV6-5 CASSRDFSTDTQYF TGTGCCAGCAGTAGGGACTTCAGCACAGATACGCAGTATTTT
. . TRBJ2-7 TRBV3-1/TRBV3-2 CASSQGLGVNEQYF TGTGCCAGCAGCCAAGGTCTCGGGGTTAACGAGCAGTACTTC
. . TRBJ2-1 TRBV7-9 CASSSGEQFF TGTGCCAGCAGCTCCGGGGAGCAGTTCTTC
. . TRBJ1-2 TRBV5-1 CASSFAGFGGYTF TGCGCCAGCAGCTTCGCAGGGTTTGGTGGCTACACCTTC
TRBD2 few TRBJ2-2 TRBV5-4 CASSLGRGSTGELFF TGTGCCAGCAGCCTGGGGAGGGGTAGCACCGGGGAGCTGTTTTTT
. . TRBJ1-1 TRBV18 CASSQAMNTEAFF TGTGCCAGCTCACAAGCTATGAACACTGAAGCTTTCTTT
. . TRBJ1-5 TRBV2 CASQGHYSNQPQHF TGTGCCAGCCAGGGACACTATAGCAATCAGCCCCAGCATTTT
TRBD1 . TRBJ1-1 TRBV20-1 CGSRGLTEAFF TGCGGCAGCAGGGGGTTGACTGAAGCTTTCTTT
TRBD1 . TRBJ1-1 TRBV7-2 CASSAEQGYTEAFF TGTGCCAGCAGCGCAGAACAGGGGTACACTGAAGCTTTCTTT
. . TRBJ1-1 TRBV7-8 CASSPTGLQGNEAFF TGTGCCAGCAGCCCTACAGGGCTCCAAGGAAATGAAGCTTTCTTT
TRBD1 . TRBJ2-5 TRBV5-8 CASSPRTGANQETQYF TGTGCCAGCAGCCCCAGGACAGGGGCTAACCAAGAGACCCAGTACTTC
TRBD1 . TRBJ2-4 TRBV5-1 CASSLAPTGGQENIQYF TGCGCCAGCAGCTTGGCCCCGACAGGGGGCCAGGAAAACATTCAGTACTTC
. many TRBJ1-3 TRBV5-1 CASSLALTGNTIYF TGCGCCAGCAGCTTGGCCCTAACTGGAAACACCATATATTTT
. . TRBJ2-7 TRBV19 CASSGGISYEQYF TGTGCCAGTAGTGGCGGGATCTCCTACGAGCAGTACTTC
TRBD1 once TRBJ2-7 TRBV20-1 CSARRQGEQYF TGCAGTGCTAGACGACAGGGGGAGCAGTACTTC
. once TRBJ2-6 TRBV3-1/TRBV3-2 CASSHGSGANVLTF TGTGCCAGCAGCCACGGCTCTGGGGCCAACGTCCTGACTTTC
TRBD1 . TRBJ1-6 TRBV5-1 CASSSLTGDPSPLHF TGCGCCAGCAGTTCACTTACAGGGGACCCTTCACCCCTCCACTTT
. . TRBJ1-5 TRBV3-1/TRBV3-2 CASSPSMVSNQPQHF TGTGCCAGCAGCCCATCTATGGTTAGCAATCAGCCCCAGCATTTT
. once TRBJ1-2 TRBV9 CASSTPEGGLNYGYTF TGTGCCAGCAGCACCCCAGAGGGTGGACTCAACTATGGCTACACCTTC
TRBD1 . TRBJ1-2 TRBV27 CASSLGTGTANYGYTF TGTGCCAGCAGTCTCGGGACAGGGACCGCTAACTATGGCTACACCTTC
TRBD1 . TRBJ1-5 TRBV5-3 CARSLLARDRGRGQPQHF TGTGCCAGAAGCTTGTTAGCTCGGGACAGGGGTAGGGGCCAGCCCCAGCATTTT
. few TRBJ2-7 TRBV12-3/TRBV12-4 CASSPAQGDEQYF TGTGCCAGCAGCCCTGCCCAAGGGGACGAGCAGTACTTC
TRBD2 . TRBJ2-3 TRBV5-5 CASSMGTSGSTDTQYF TGTGCCAGCAGCATGGGGACTAGCGGAAGCACAGATACGCAGTATTTT
. . TRBJ1-1 TRBV25-1 CASSGDRRVAFF TGTGCCAGCAGTGGAGACAGAAGGGTAGCTTTCTTT
. . TRBJ1-5 TRBV28 CASSTLTGHSNQPQHF TGTGCCAGCAGTACACTCACAGGTCATAGCAATCAGCCCCAGCATTTT
TRBD2 . TRBJ2-1 TRBV9 CASSQGTSGRYNEQFF TGTGCCAGCAGCCAAGGGACTAGCGGGAGGTACAATGAGCAGTTCTTC